This T cell receptor beta chain stems from a study of glioma-infiltrating T cells. Germline CDR1 and CDR2: DFQATT and SNEGSKA (reference sequence). The length of the CDR3 is 11 residues. Study-level findings and limits: Only very few CDR3 sequences appeared in both tissue and blood. Gliomas, especially low-grade, showed above-expected tissue-blood divergence; non-neoplastic patients showed below.

A remark on this clonotype: Its antigen is undetermined. Being one base from a much bigger clone, this may be a read error.

TCR alpha and beta CDR3 regions were amplified from RNA using iRepertoire nested multiplex PCR. Input was roughly 95-400 ng of tissue mRNA or PBMC total RNA. TCRdb reprocessed the multiplex PCR reads with MiXCR, giving one entry per CDR3 protein. The data show 95,000 to 110,000 distinct CDR3 sequences, around 28% seen once. The rearrangement joins TRBV20-1 to TRBJ2-4, with unresolved D. The sequenced sample consisted of glioma tissue, nonneoplastic brain tissue, or PBMCs (not recorded which). The clonotype was recovered from a human donor with low-grade glioma or glioblastoma, undergoing nonglioma brain surgery, or in good health (not recorded which). For the CDR3, the DNA is TGCATTACTTTAGCCAAAAACATTCAGTACTTC. The encoded protein is CITLAKNIQYF.